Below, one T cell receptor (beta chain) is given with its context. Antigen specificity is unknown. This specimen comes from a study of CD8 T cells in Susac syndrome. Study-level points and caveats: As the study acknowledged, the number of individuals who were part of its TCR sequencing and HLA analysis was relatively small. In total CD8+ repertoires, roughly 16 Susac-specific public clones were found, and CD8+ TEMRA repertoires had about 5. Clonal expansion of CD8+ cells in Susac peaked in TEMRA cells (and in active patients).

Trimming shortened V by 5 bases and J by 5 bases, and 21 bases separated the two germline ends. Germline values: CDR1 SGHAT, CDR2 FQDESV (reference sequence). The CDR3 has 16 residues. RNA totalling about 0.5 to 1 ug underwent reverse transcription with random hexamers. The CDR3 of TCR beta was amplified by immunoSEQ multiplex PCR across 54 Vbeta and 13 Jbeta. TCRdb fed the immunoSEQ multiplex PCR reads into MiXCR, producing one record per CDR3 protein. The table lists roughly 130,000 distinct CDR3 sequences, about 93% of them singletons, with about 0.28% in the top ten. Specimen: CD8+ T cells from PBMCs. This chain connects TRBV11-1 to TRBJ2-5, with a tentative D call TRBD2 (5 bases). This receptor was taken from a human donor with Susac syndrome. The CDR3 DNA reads TGTGCCAGCAGCCCGGACGAGGGCACTAATGGCGAGACCCAGTACTTC. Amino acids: CASSPDEGTNGETQYF.